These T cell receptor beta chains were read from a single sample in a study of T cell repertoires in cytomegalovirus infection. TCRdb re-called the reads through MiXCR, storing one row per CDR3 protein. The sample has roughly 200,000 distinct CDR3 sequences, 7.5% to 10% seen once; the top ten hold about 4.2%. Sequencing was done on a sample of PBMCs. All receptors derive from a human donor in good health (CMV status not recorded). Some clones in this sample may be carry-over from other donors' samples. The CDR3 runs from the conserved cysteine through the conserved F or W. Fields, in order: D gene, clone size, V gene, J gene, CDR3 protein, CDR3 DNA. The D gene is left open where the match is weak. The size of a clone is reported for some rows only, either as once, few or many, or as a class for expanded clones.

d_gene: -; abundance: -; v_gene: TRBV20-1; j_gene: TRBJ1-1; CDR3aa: CSGPKNTEAFF; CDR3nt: TGCAGTGGGCCGAAGAACACTGAAGCTTTCTTT
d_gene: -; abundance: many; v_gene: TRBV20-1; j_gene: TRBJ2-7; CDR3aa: CSASVQTYEQYF; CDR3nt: TGCAGTGCTAGTGTTCAAACCTACGAGCAGTACTTC
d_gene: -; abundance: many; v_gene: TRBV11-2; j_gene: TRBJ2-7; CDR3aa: CASSARDGTSYEQYF; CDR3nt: TGTGCCAGCAGCGCAAGGGACGGAACCTCCTACGAGCAGTACTTC
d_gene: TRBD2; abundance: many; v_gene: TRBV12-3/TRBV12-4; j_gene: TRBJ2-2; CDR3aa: CASSFQRGVLTGELFF; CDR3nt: TGTGCCAGCAGTTTCCAGCGGGGGGTGTTAACCGGGGAGCTGTTTTTT
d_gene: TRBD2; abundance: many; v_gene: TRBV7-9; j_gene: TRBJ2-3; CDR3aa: CASSPSGAEDTQYF; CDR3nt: TGTGCCAGCAGCCCTAGCGGGGCGGAAGATACGCAGTATTTT
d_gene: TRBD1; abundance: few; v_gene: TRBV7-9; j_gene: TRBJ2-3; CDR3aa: CASSLRDRATDTQYF; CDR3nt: TGTGCCAGCAGCCTCCGGGACAGAGCCACAGATACGCAGTATTTT
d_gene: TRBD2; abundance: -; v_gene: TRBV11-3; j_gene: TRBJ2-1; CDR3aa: CASSLDQKRGNEQFF; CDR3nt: TGTGCCAGCAGCTTAGATCAGAAGCGGGGGAATGAGCAGTTCTTC
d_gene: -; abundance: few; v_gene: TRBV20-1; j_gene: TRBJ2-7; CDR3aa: CSAPPVRGAYEQYF; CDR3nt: TGCAGTGCTCCTCCCGTAAGGGGAGCCTACGAGCAGTACTTC
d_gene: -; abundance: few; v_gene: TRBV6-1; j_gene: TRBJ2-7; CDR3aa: CASKNRDPYEQYF; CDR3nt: TGTGCCAGCAAAAACCGGGACCCCTACGAGCAGTACTTC
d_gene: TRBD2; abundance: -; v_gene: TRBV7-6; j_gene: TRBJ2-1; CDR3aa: CASSSTLAGVVLGNEQFF; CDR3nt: TGTGCCAGCAGCTCCACACTAGCGGGAGTGGTATTGGGAAATGAGCAGTTCTTC
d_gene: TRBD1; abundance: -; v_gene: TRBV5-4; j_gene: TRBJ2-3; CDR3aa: CASSFWTGTDTQYF; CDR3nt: TGTGCCAGCAGCTTTTGGACAGGGACAGATACGCAGTATTTT